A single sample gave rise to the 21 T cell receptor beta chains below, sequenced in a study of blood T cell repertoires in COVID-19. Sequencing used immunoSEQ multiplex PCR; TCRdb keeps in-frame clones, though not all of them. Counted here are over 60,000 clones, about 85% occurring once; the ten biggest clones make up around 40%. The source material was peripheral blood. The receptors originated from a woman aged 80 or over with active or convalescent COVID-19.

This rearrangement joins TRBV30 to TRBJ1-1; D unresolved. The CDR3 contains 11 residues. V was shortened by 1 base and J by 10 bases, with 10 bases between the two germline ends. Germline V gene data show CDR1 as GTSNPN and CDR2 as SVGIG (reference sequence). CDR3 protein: CAWSEGEVAFF. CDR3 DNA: TGTGCCTGGAGTGAGGGAGAAGTAGCTTTCTTT.

The DNA for the CDR3 is TGTGCCAGCAGTTACCCGACAGAGTTCTATGGCTACACCTTC. This codes for CASSYPTEFYGYTF. The chain carries TRBV6-6 and TRBJ1-2; possibly TRBD1 for D (5 bases). This CDR3 has 14 amino acids. Germline V gene sequence: CDR1 MNHNY, CDR2 SVGAGI (reference sequence). V lost 2 bases and J 4 bases, leaving 11 bases between the germline ends.

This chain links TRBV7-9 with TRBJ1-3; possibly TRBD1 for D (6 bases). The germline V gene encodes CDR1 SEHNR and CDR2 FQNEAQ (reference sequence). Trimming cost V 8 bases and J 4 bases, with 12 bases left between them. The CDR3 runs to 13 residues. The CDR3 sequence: CASPRQDGNTIYF. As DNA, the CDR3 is TGTGCCAGCCCCCGACAGGACGGAAACACCATATATTTT.

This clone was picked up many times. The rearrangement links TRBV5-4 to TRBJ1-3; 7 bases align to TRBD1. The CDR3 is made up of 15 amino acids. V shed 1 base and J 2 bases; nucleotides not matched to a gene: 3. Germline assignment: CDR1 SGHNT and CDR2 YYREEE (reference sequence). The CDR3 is CASSLRTGPGNTIYF. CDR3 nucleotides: TGTGCCAGCAGCTTGCGGACAGGTCCTGGAAACACCATATATTTT.

Written as DNA, the CDR3 is TGCAGCGTGGGACTAGCGGGGGGTCCTGATGAGCAGTTCTTC. It encodes CSVGLAGGPDEQFF. This chain uses TRBV29-1 with TRBJ2-1; 15 nucleotides agree with TRBD2. The germline V gene encodes CDR1 SQVTM and CDR2 ANQGSEA. V dropped 6 bases and J dropped 8; count of bases not matched to a gene: 5. The CDR3 loop spans 14 amino acids.

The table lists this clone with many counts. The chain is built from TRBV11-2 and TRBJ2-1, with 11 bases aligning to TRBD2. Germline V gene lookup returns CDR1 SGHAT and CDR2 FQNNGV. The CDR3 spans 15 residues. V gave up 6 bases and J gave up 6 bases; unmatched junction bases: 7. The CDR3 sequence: CASRRGTSGGNEQFF. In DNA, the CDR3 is TGTGCCAGCAGAAGGGGAACTAGCGGGGGCAATGAGCAGTTCTTC.

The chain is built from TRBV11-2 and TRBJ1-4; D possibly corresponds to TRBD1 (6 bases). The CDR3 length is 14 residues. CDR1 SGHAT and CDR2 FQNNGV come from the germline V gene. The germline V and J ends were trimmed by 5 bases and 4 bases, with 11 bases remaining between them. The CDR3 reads CASSPHRDNEKLFF. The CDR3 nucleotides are TGTGCCAGCAGCCCCCACAGGGATAATGAAAAACTGTTTTTT.

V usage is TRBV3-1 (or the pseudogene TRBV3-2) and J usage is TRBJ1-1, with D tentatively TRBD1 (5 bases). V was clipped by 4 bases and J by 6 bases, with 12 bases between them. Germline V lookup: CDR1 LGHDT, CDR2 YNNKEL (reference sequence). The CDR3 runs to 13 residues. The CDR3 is CASSLAAGAEAFF. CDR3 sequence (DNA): TGTGCCAGCAGCCTAGCCGCGGGGGCTGAAGCTTTCTTT.

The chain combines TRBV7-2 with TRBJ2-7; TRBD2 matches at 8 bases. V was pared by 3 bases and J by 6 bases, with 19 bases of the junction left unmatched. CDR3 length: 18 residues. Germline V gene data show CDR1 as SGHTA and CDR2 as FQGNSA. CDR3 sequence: CASSLAGGLVCIPLEQYF. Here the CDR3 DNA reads TGTGCCAGCAGCTTGGCCGGGGGACTAGTTTGTATACCTCTCGAGCAGTACTTC.

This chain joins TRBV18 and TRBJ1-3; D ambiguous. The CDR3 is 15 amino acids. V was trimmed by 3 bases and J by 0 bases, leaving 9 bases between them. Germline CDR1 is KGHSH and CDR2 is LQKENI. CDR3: CASSPSRISGNTIYF. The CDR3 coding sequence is TGTGCCAGCTCACCTTCCAGGATCTCTGGAAACACCATATATTTT.

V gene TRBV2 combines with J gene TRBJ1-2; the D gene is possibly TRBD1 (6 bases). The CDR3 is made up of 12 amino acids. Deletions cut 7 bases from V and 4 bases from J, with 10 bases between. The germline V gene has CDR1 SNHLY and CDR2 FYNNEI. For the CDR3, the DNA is TGTGCCAGCATTGGGGGCGGCTATGGCTACACCTTC. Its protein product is CASIGGGYGYTF.

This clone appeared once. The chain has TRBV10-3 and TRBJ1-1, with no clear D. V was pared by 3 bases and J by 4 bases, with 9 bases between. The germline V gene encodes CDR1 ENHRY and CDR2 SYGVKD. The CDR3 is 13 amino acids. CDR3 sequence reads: CAISDRPRTEAFF. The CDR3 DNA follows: TGTGCCATCAGTGACAGGCCACGCACTGAAGCTTTCTTT.

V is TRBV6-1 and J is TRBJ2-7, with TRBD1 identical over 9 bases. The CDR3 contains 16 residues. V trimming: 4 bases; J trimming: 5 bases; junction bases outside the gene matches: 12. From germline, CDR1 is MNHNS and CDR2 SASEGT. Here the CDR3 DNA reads TGTGCCAGCAGTGGATCCGGGACAGGGAAGTCCCACGAGCAGTACTTC. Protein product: CASSGSGTGKSHEQYF.

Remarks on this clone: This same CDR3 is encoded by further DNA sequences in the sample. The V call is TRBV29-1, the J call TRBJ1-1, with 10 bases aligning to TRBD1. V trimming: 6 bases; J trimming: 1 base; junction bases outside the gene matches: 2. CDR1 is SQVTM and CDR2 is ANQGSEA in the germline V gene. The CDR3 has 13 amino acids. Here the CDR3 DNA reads TGCAGCGTGAGGACAGGGGGGAACACTGAAGCTTTCTTT. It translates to CSVRTGGNTEAFF.

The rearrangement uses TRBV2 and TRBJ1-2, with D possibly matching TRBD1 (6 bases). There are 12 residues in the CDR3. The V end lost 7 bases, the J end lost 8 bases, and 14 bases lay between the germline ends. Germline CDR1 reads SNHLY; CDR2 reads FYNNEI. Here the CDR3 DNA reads TGTGCCAGCACCGAGCAGGGGTGGGGCTACACCTTC. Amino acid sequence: CASTEQGWGYTF.

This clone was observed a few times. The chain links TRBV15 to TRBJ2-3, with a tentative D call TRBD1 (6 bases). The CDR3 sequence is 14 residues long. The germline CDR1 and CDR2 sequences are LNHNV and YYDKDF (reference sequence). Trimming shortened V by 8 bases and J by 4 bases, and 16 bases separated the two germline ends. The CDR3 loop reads CATSTGIWSDTQYF. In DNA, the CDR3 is TGTGCCACCTCGACAGGTATTTGGTCAGATACGCAGTATTTT.

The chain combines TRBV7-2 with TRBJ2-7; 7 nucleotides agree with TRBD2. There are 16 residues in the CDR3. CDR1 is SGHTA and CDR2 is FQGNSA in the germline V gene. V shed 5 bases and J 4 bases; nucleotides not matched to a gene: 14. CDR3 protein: CASSPNGGGVSYEQYF. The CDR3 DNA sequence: TGTGCCAGCAGCCCCAATGGTGGGGGGGTGTCATACGAGCAGTACTTC.

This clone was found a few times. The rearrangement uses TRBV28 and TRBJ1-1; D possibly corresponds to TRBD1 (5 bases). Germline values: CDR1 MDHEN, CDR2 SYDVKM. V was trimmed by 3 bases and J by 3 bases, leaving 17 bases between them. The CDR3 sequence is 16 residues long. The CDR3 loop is CASSFFGKGGDTEAFF. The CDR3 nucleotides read TGTGCCAGCAGTTTTTTTGGTAAGGGAGGGGACACTGAAGCTTTCTTT.

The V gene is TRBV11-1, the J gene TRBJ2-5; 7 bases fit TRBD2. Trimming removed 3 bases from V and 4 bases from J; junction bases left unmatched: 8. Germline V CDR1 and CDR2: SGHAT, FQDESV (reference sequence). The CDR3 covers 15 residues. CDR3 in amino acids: CASSLGGEGRETQYF. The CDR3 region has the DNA TGTGCCAGCAGCTTGGGGGGGGAGGGTCGAGAGACCCAGTACTTC.

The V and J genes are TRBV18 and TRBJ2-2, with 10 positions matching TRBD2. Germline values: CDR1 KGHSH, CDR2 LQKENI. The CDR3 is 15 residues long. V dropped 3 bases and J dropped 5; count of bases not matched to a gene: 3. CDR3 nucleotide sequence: TGTGCCAGCTCACCTCTAGCGGGGGAAACCGGGGAGCTGTTTTTT. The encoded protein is CASSPLAGETGELFF.

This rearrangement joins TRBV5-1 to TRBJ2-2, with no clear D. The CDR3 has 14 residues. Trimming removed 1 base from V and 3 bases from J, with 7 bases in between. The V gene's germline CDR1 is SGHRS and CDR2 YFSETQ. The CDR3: CASSLIGDTGELFF. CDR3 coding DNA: TGCGCCAGCAGCTTGATCGGTGACACCGGGGAGCTGTTTTTT.